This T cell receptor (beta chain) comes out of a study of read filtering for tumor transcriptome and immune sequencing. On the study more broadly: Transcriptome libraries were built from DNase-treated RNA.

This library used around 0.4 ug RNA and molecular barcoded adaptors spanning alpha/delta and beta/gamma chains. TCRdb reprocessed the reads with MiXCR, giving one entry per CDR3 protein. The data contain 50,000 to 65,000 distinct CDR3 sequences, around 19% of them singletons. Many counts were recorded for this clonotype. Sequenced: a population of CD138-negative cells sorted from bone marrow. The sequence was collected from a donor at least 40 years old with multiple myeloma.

CDR3 loop: CSASRGRHQETQYF. CDR3 DNA sequence: TGCAGTGCTTCTAGGGGGCGGCACCAAGAGACCCAGTACTTC. The chain uses TRBV20-1 and TRBJ2-5; 7 nucleotides line up with TRBD1. CDR1 and CDR2 (germline): DFQATT, SNEGSKA (reference sequence). V shed 5 bases, J shed 0 bases, and the junction held 6 bases outside the gene matches. The CDR3 spans 14 residues.